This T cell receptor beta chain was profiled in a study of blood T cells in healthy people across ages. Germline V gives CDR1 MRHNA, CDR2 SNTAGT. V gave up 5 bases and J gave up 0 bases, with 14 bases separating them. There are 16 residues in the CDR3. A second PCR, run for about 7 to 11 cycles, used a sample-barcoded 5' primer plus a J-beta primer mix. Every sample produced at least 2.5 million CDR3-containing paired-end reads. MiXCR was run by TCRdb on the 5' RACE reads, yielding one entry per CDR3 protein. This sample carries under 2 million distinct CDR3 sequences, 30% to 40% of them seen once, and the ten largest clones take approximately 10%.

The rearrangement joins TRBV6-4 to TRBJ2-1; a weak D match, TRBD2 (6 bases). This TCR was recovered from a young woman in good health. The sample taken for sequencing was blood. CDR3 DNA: TGTGCCAGCAGTCGAGAAATTAGCGGCTCCTACAATGAGCAGTTCTTC. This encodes CASSREISGSYNEQFF.